Listed below are T cell receptor beta chains from one sample, sequenced in a study of cytomegalovirus exposure and HLA in healthy donors. Repertoires were generated with immunoSEQ multiplex PCR, while TCRdb's copy carries only in-frame clones and drops some. The sample's table shows 140,000 or so clones. Source material: PBMCs. Receptor source: a male donor in good health and CMV-seronegative. Each CDR3 is given with its conserved first and last residue. Fields, in order: V gene, CDR3 length, J gene, CDR3 protein.

>TRBV30|15|TRBJ1-3
CAWSGGRGQGNTIYF
>TRBV30|15|TRBJ2-1
CAWSVETDLYNEQFF
>TRBV30|14|TRBJ1-4
CAWSERSSNEKLFF
>TRBV6-1|15|TRBJ1-5
CASKKGQGTNQPQHF
>TRBV29-1|18|TRBJ2-6
CSVLIRDRGSTGANVLTF
>TRBV19|13|TRBJ2-5
CASKGAARETQYF
>TRBV9|14|TRBJ2-3
CASSLKGGPDTQYF
>TRBV30|16|TRBJ1-5
CAWSLTGSMSKQPQHF
>TRBV14|15|TRBJ1-3
CASSPRIISGNTIYF
>TRBV6-5|14|TRBJ2-7
CATSLSGGAYEQYF
>TRBV5-1|14|TRBJ1-1
CASSLTTGWPEAFF
>TRBV19|13|TRBJ2-7
CASSSPNGYEQYF
>TRBV10-3|12|TRBJ2-7
CAISEFTSEQYF
>TRBV27|16|TRBJ2-1
CASSYRTSGARNEQFF
>TRBV14|13|TRBJ1-2
CASSQDLMRVGTF
>TRBV2|15|TRBJ2-7
CASSEGQGGSYEQYF
>TRBV7-7|13|TRBJ2-1
CASSLDWRDEQFF
>TRBV18|16|TRBJ1-4
CASSPEDAAGNEKLFF
>TRBV6-4|13|TRBJ1-2
CASTLDRVVGYTF
>TRBV2|15|TRBJ1-2
CASSREQGTRYGYTF
>TRBV5-3|17|TRBJ1-5
CARPDADTQGWNQPQHF
>TRBV7-2|14|TRBJ1-4
CASSLVTVGEKLFF
>TRBV7-2|13|TRBJ2-7
CASSLAEGYEQYF
>TRBV2|21|TRBJ2-6
CASTLRGYLEPVSSGANVLTF
>TRBV18|14|TRBJ2-1
CASSRELGANEQFF
>TRBV7-9|14|TRBJ1-1
CASSLAIGTTEAFF
>TRBV30|14|TRBJ2-3
CAWATSVYTDTQYF
>TRBV7-2|15|TRBJ1-2
CASSLRGLSNYGYTF
>TRBV6-4|13|TRBJ1-1
CASSKRQGVEAFF
>TRBV27|14|TRBJ1-1
CASSRGTVNTEAFF
>TRBV4-2|15|TRBJ1-1
CASSRDDRGGTEAFF
>TRBV4-1|16|TRBJ2-3
CASSSPLGQSTDTQYF
>TRBV7-6|17|TRBJ1-5
CASSLYDEGVSNQPQHF
>TRBV4-3|16|TRBJ1-1
CASSQERGQGNTEAFF
>TRBV4-2|17|TRBJ2-2
CASSQSPDYPNTGELFF
>TRBV4-2|13|TRBJ1-1
CASSQAWDSEAFF
>TRBV29-1|11|TRBJ1-1
CSCQGNTEAFF
>TRBV5-1|15|TRBJ2-3
CASSARQRERDTQYF
>TRBV29-1|13|TRBJ2-1
CSVRQGFNNEQFF
>TRBV10-3|14|TRBJ1-2
CAISNTDSNYGYTF
>TRBV6-5|14|TRBJ1-4
CASSQRETNEKLFF
>TRBV19|15|TRBJ1-5
CASSIGQGAGQPQHF
>TRBV7-9|15|TRBJ1-2
CASSSYPGQPYGYTF
>TRBV28|18|TRBJ1-5
CASSPTPDRTFWNQPQHF
>TRBV28|15|TRBJ1-5
CASGSLGEGAQPQHF
>TRBV6-6|12|TRBJ2-1
CASSYTGYEQFF
>TRBV9|13|TRBJ2-5
CASSRGPQETQYF
>TRBV30|13|TRBJ2-7
CAWSGLTAYEQYF
>TRBV5-5|13|TRBJ2-1
CASSLEGLNEQFF
>TRBV27|15|TRBJ1-6
CASNRQGSYNSPLHF
>TRBV5-5|13|TRBJ2-2
CASSPGVGGELFF
>TRBV9|13|TRBJ1-1
CASSPGGDAEAFF
>TRBV19|15|TRBJ1-5
CASSMGQGMDQPQHF
>TRBV7-9|16|TRBJ2-7
CASSLSGGEASYEQYF
>TRBV30|13|TRBJ1-2
CAWSAPVTYGYTF
>TRBV10-3|17|TRBJ2-3
CAISDRLAGVSSDTQYF
>TRBV2|14|TRBJ2-1
CASSEASGYNEQFF
>TRBV7-9|13|TRBJ2-7
CASSLGTTYEQYF
>TRBV7-9|15|TRBJ2-1
CASSQGTGGFDEQFF
>TRBV25-1|13|TRBJ1-4
CASSDRVGEKLFF